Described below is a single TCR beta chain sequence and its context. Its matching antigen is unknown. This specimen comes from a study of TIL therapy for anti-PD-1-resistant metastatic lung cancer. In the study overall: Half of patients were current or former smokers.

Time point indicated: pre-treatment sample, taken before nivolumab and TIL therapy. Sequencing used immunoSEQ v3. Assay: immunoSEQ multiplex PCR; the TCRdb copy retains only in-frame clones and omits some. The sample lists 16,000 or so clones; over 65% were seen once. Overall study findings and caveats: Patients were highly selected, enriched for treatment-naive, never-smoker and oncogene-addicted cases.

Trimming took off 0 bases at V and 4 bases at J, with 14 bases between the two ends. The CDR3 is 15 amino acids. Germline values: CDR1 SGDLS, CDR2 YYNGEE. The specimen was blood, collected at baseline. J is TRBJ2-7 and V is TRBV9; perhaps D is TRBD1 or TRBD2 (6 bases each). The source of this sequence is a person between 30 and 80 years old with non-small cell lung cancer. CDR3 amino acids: CASSVEGGGRYEQYF. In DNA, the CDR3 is TGTGCCAGCAGCGTAGAAGGGGGAGGCCGGTACGAGCAGTACTTC.